This is a list of T cell receptor beta chains from one sample in a study of shared clonotypes between healthy human individuals. Using immunoSEQ multiplex PCR, the repertoire was profiled, and TCRdb retains in-frame clones only, with some absent. This table holds millions of clones, about 93% found once. The sample comprised naive CD8+ T cells from PBMCs. These receptors originate from a man aged 18-30 years in good health. Some clones in this sample may be carry-over from other donors' samples. CDR3s include the opening cysteine and the closing phenylalanine or tryptophan. Fields, in order: V gene, J gene, clone size, D gene, CDR3 protein, CDR3 DNA. The D gene is left open where the match is weak. Clone sizes are given selectively: once, few, many, or a class where the clone is expanded.

V gene: TRBV28
J gene: TRBJ1-5
clone size: -
D gene: -
CDR3 protein: CASSSGTGNNQPQHF
CDR3 DNA: TGTGCCAGCAGTTCTGGAACAGGGAATAACCAGCCCCAGCATTTT

V gene: TRBV14
J gene: TRBJ2-5
clone size: -
D gene: -
CDR3 protein: CASSHRGVQETQYF
CDR3 DNA: TGTGCCAGCAGCCACCGCGGGGTACAAGAGACCCAGTACTTC

V gene: TRBV13
J gene: TRBJ1-1
clone size: -
D gene: -
CDR3 protein: CASSQGPGAADLEAFF
CDR3 DNA: TGTGCCAGCAGTCAGGGGCCAGGGGCCGCTGATCTTGAAGCTTTCTTT

V gene: TRBV10-2
J gene: TRBJ2-7
clone size: -
D gene: -
CDR3 protein: CASSDPYEQYF
CDR3 DNA: TGCGCCAGCAGTGATCCCTACGAGCAGTACTTC

V gene: TRBV7-9
J gene: TRBJ1-4
clone size: -
D gene: -
CDR3 protein: CASSPRTAATNEKLFF
CDR3 DNA: TGTGCCAGCAGCCCTAGGACAGCCGCAACTAATGAAAAACTGTTTTTT

V gene: TRBV25-1
J gene: TRBJ2-3
clone size: -
D gene: -
CDR3 protein: CATLSDRTDTQYF
CDR3 DNA: TGTGCCACCCTTTCGGACCGCACAGATACGCAGTATTTT

V gene: TRBV27
J gene: TRBJ2-7
clone size: -
D gene: TRBD1
CDR3 protein: CASSLGIGTGSYEQYF
CDR3 DNA: TGTGCCAGCAGTTTGGGAATCGGGACAGGGTCCTACGAGCAGTACTTC

V gene: TRBV4-2
J gene: TRBJ2-3
clone size: -
D gene: TRBD2
CDR3 protein: CASSPTSGRTPDTQYF
CDR3 DNA: TGTGCCAGCAGCCCGACTAGCGGGAGGACCCCAGATACGCAGTATTTT

V gene: TRBV9
J gene: TRBJ2-1
clone size: -
D gene: TRBD2
CDR3 protein: CASSVGVRTSGRAGYNEQFF
CDR3 DNA: TGTGCCAGCAGCGTAGGAGTCCGGACTAGCGGGAGGGCGGGGTACAATGAGCAGTTCTTC

V gene: TRBV6-5
J gene: TRBJ2-7
clone size: -
D gene: -
CDR3 protein: CASSPTGEGYEQYF
CDR3 DNA: TGTGCCAGCAGCCCCACAGGGGAGGGGTACGAGCAGTACTTC

V gene: TRBV29-1
J gene: TRBJ1-1
clone size: few
D gene: -
CDR3 protein: CSVERGVDAFF
CDR3 DNA: TGCAGCGTTGAAAGGGGGGTAGACGCTTTCTTT

V gene: TRBV4-1
J gene: TRBJ2-7
clone size: -
D gene: -
CDR3 protein: CASSPNDGYEQYF
CDR3 DNA: TGCGCCAGCAGCCCCAATGACGGGTACGAGCAGTACTTC

V gene: TRBV11-2
J gene: TRBJ2-2
clone size: -
D gene: -
CDR3 protein: CASSFVDTGELFF
CDR3 DNA: TGTGCCAGCAGCTTCGTCGACACCGGGGAGCTGTTTTTT

V gene: TRBV9
J gene: TRBJ2-2
clone size: -
D gene: -
CDR3 protein: CASSYRAGELFF
CDR3 DNA: TGTGCCAGCAGCTATAGAGCCGGGGAGCTGTTTTTT

V gene: TRBV28
J gene: TRBJ2-1
clone size: -
D gene: TRBD2
CDR3 protein: CASSSASFLAGLIPEQFF
CDR3 DNA: TGTGCCAGCAGTTCCGCCTCCTTTCTAGCGGGATTAATCCCTGAGCAGTTCTTC

V gene: TRBV7-9
J gene: TRBJ2-7
clone size: -
D gene: -
CDR3 protein: CASSEPTVPGNEQYF
CDR3 DNA: TGTGCCAGCAGCGAGCCGACAGTACCCGGGAACGAGCAGTACTTC

V gene: TRBV11-2
J gene: TRBJ2-7
clone size: -
D gene: TRBD1
CDR3 protein: CASSWRLVDRGVNEQYF
CDR3 DNA: TGTGCCAGCAGCTGGAGGTTGGTAGACAGGGGAGTTAACGAGCAGTACTTC

V gene: TRBV7-9
J gene: TRBJ2-3
clone size: -
D gene: -
CDR3 protein: CASSDTGTDTQYF
CDR3 DNA: TGTGCCAGCAGCGATACAGGGACAGATACGCAGTATTTT

V gene: TRBV5-4
J gene: TRBJ2-1
clone size: -
D gene: TRBD2
CDR3 protein: CASSLAVGLADNEQFF
CDR3 DNA: TGTGCCAGCAGCTTGGCCGTAGGACTAGCGGACAATGAGCAGTTCTTC

V gene: TRBV11-2
J gene: TRBJ2-7
clone size: -
D gene: TRBD2
CDR3 protein: CASRRGLAGHNYEQYF
CDR3 DNA: TGTGCCAGCAGGAGGGGACTAGCGGGACACAACTACGAGCAGTACTTC

V gene: TRBV10-3
J gene: TRBJ2-5
clone size: -
D gene: TRBD2
CDR3 protein: CAIKASGVGEQYF
CDR3 DNA: TGTGCCATCAAGGCTAGCGGTGTGGGAGAGCAGTACTTC

V gene: TRBV5-4
J gene: TRBJ1-5
clone size: -
D gene: -
CDR3 protein: CAFFVVASNQPQHF
CDR3 DNA: TGTGCCTTTTTTGTTGTGGCCAGCAATCAGCCCCAGCATTTT

V gene: TRBV23-1
J gene: TRBJ2-3
clone size: -
D gene: -
CDR3 protein: CAKQRRTQYF
CDR3 DNA: TGCGCCAAACAGCGGCGTACGCAGTATTTT

V gene: TRBV9
J gene: TRBJ1-6
clone size: -
D gene: -
CDR3 protein: CASARGSYNSPLHF
CDR3 DNA: TGTGCCAGCGCCCGGGGCTCCTATAATTCACCCCTCCACTTT

V gene: TRBV12-5
J gene: TRBJ2-1
clone size: -
D gene: -
CDR3 protein: CASGYQVGEQFF
CDR3 DNA: TGTGCTAGTGGCTATCAGGTTGGTGAGCAGTTCTTC

V gene: TRBV6-5
J gene: TRBJ2-1
clone size: -
D gene: TRBD2
CDR3 protein: CATRLAGGPNEQFF
CDR3 DNA: TGTGCCACCCGACTAGCGGGAGGGCCCAATGAGCAGTTCTTC